This T cell receptor (beta chain) was documented in a study of metastatic and nonmetastatic thyroid tumors. About the study: Repertoire comparisons spanned blood and tumor or nodule tissue from malignant and benign thyroid patients. Study-wide results and limits: When malignant thyroid tumors were compared with benign nodules, TCR beta diversity was reportedly significantly higher in the malignant tumors. This held in both blood and tumor samples.

This CDR3 contains 14 residues. Trimming removed 3 bases at V and 0 bases at J, with 8 bases between. CDR1 and CDR2 (germline): MNHEY, SMNVEV (reference sequence). By proportion, this clone is large. Its antigen is unknown. All patients were untreated before thyroid surgery. The authors' processing: The study took CDR3 differences across clinicopathological groups and made a distant-metastasis classifier for papillary thyroid cancer from them. With MiXCR, TCRdb reprocessed the PCR reads. The V and J calls and clone size are TCRdb's, not the authors'. The data show about 2,000 clones, approximately 25% seen once.

This sequence originates from a male donor with papillary thyroid cancer or a benign thyroid nodule (not recorded which). Some clones in this sample may be carry-over from other donors' samples. The material sequenced was adjacent normal tissue. This chain connects TRBV27 to TRBJ1-1, with D possibly TRBD1 on 5 matching bases. The CDR3 DNA follows: TGTGCCAGCAGTTTCCAGGGTTTGAACACTGAAGCTTTCTTT. Residues: CASSFQGLNTEAFF.